This TCR beta chain is from a study of T cell repertoires in cytomegalovirus infection. MiXCR, run by TCRdb on the reads, gives a single entry per CDR3 protein. This table holds approximately 500,000 distinct CDR3 sequences, less than 30% found once. CDR3 size: 13 residues. Germline V CDR1 and CDR2: SGHTA, FQGNSA. V trimming: 6 bases; J trimming: 2 bases; junction bases outside the gene matches: 4. Study conclusions and caveats: CMV-specific TCR beta clonotypes restricted by HLA-C were the ones dominating the ex vivo response.

This clonotype has only a few counts. Its target is unknown. The chain joins TRBV7-2 to TRBJ2-7; TRBD1 aligns across 7 bases. Sequenced: PBMCs. The source is a human donor in good health (CMV status not recorded). Some clones in this sample may be carry-over from other donors' samples. Here the CDR3 reads CASRGQGAYEQYF. CDR3 bases: TGTGCCAGCAGGGGGCAGGGGGCCTACGAGCAGTACTTC.